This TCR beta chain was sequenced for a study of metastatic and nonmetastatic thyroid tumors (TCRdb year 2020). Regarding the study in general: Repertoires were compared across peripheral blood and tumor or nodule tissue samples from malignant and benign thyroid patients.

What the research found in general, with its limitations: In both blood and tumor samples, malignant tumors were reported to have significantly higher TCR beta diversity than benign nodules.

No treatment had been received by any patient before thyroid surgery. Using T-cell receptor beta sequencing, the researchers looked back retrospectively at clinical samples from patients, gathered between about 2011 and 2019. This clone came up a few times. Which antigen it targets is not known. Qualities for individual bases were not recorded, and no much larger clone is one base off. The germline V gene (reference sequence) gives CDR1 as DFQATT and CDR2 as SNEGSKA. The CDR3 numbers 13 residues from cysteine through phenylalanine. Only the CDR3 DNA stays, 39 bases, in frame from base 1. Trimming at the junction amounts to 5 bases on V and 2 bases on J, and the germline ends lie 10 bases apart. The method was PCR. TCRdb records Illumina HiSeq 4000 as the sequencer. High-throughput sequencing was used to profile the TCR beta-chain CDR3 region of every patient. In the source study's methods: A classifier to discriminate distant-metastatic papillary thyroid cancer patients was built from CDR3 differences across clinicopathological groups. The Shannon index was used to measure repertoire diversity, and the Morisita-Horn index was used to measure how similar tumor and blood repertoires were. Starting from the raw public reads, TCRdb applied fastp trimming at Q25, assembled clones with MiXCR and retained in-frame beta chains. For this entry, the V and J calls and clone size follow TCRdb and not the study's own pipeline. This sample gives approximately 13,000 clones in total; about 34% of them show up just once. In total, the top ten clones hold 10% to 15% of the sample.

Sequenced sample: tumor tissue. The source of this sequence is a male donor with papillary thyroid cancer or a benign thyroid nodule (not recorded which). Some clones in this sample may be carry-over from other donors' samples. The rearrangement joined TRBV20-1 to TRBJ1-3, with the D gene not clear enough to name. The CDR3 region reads CSAPRGAGNTIYF. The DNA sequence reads TGCAGTGCTCCCCGGGGAGCTGGAAACACCATATATTTT.